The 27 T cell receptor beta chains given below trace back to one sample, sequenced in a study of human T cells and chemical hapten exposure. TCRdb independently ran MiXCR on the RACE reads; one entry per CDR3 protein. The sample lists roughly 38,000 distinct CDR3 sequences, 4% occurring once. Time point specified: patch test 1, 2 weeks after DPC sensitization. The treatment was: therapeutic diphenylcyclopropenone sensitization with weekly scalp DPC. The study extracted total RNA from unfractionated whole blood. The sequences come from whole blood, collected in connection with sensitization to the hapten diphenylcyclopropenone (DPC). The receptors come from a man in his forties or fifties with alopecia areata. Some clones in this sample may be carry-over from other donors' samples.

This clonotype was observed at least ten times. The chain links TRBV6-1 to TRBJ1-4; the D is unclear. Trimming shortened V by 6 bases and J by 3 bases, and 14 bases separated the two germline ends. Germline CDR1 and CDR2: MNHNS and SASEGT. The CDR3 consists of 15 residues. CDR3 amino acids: CASSLMWGANEKLFF. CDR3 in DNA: TGTGCCAGCAGCCTAATGTGGGGAGCTAATGAAAAACTGTTTTTT.

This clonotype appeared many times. Written as DNA, the CDR3 is TGCAGTGCGCCCACCGGGACGTTTAACAATGAGCAGTTCTTC. Its translation is CSAPTGTFNNEQFF. The chain joins TRBV20-1 to TRBJ2-1, with D perhaps being TRBD1 or TRBD2 (5 bases each). V was clipped by 6 bases and J by 5 bases, with 17 bases between them. CDR1 DFQATT and CDR2 SNEGSKA come from the germline V gene (reference sequence). The CDR3 has 14 residues.

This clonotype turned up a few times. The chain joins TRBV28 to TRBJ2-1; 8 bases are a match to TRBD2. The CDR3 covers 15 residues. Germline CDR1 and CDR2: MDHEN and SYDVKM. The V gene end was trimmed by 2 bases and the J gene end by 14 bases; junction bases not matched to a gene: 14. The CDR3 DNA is TGTGCCAGCAGTTTACCCCTCGGGGGGGCGGGGAGGAAGTTCTTC. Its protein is CASSLPLGGAGRKFF.

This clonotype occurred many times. The CDR3 here is CASSVSSRTDTQYF. For the CDR3, the DNA is TGTGCCAGCAGTGTTAGCAGCCGCACAGATACGCAGTATTTT. V and J are TRBV2 and TRBJ2-3; D call uncertain. The V end lost 4 bases, the J end lost 1 base, and 9 bases lay between the germline ends. From germline, CDR1 is SNHLY and CDR2 FYNNEI. This CDR3 has 14 residues.

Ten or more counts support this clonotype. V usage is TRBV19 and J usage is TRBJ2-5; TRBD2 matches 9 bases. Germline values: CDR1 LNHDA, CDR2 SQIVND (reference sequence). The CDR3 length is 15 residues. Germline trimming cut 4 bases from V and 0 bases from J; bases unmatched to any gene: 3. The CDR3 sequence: CASSSLAGNQETQYF. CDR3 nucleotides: TGTGCCAGTAGTAGTCTAGCGGGAAACCAAGAGACCCAGTACTTC.

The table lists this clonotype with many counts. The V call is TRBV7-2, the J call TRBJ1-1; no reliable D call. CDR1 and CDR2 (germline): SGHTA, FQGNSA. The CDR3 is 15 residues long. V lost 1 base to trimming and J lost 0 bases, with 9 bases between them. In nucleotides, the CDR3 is TGTGCCAGCAGCTTAGGGGCCTCCGTGAACACTGAAGCTTTCTTT. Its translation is CASSLGASVNTEAFF. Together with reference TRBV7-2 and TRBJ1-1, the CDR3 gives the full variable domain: GAGVSQSPSNKVTEKGKDVELRCDPISGHTALYWYRQSLGQGLEFLIYFQGNSAPDKSGLPSDRFSAERTGGSVSTLTIQRTQQEDSAVYLCASSLGASVNTEAFFGQGTRLTVV.

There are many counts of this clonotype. DNA for the CDR3: TGTGCCAGCAGCTTAGCCCCGTGGAGGGTGAGAGAGACCCAGTACTTC. Its translation is CASSLAPWRVRETQYF. The chain joins TRBV7-9 to TRBJ2-5; the D gene is possibly TRBD2 (6 bases). Germline CDR1 reads SEHNR; CDR2 reads FQNEAQ (reference sequence). The CDR3 sequence is 16 residues long. V was trimmed by 0 bases and J by 4 bases, leaving 15 bases between them.

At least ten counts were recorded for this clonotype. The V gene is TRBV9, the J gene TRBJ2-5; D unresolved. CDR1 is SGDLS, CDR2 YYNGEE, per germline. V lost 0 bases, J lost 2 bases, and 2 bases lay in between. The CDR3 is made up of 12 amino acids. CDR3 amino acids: CASSVGQETQYF. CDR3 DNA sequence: TGTGCCAGCAGCGTAGGGCAAGAGACCCAGTACTTC.

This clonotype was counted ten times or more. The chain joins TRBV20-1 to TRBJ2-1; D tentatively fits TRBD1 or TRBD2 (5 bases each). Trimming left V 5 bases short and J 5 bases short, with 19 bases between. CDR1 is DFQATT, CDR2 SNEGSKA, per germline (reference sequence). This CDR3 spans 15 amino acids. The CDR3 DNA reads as TGCAGTGCTCCGTACCTCGCTCTGGGGGACAATGAGCAGTTCTTC. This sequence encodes CSAPYLALGDNEQFF.

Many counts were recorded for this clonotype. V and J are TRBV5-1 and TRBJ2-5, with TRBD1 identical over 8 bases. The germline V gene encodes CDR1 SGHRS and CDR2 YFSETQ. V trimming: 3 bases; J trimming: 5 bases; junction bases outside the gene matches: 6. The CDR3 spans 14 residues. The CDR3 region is CASSWGQDPETQYF. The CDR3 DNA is TGCGCCAGCAGCTGGGGACAGGACCCGGAGACCCAGTACTTC.

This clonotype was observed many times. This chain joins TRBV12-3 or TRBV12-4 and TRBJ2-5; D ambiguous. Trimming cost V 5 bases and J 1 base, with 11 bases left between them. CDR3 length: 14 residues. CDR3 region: CASSLHPVQETQYF. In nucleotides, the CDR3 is TGTGCCAGCAGTCTCCATCCGGTCCAAGAGACCCAGTACTTC.

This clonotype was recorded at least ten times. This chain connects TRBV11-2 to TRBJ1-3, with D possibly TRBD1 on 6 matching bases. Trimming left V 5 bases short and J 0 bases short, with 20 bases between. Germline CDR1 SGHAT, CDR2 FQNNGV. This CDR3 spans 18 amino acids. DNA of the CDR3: TGTGCCAGCAGCCCTAGAACCCGGACAGTCAACTCTGGAAACACCATATATTTT. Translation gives CASSPRTRTVNSGNTIYF.

CDR3 sequence reads: CASSTRPDYPETQYF. CDR3 coding DNA: TGCGCCAGCAGCACGCGCCCTGACTACCCCGAGACCCAGTACTTC. The rearrangement joins TRBV5-1 to TRBJ2-5, with D possibly TRBD2 on 5 matching bases. V lost 4 bases and J lost 5, with 18 bases in between. Germline V gene sequence: CDR1 SGHRS, CDR2 YFSETQ. This CDR3 comprises 15 residues.

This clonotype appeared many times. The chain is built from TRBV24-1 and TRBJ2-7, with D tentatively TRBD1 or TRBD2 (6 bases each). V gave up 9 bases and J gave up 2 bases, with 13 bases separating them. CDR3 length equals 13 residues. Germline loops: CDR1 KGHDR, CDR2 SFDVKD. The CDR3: CATPGEAPYEQYF. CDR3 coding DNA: TGTGCCACCCCAGGGGAGGCACCCTACGAGCAGTACTTC.

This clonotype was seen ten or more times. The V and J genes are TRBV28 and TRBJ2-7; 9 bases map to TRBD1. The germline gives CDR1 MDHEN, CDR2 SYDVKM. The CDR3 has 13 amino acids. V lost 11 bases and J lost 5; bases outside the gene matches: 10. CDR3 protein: CAGSTGGSNEQYF. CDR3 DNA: TGTGCCGGCTCGACAGGGGGGTCGAACGAGCAGTACTTC.

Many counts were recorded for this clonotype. In DNA form, the CDR3 reads TGTGCCAGCAGCATCCACGCAGGGTCCACCGGGGAGCTGTTTTTT. Protein sequence: CASSIHAGSTGELFF. The chain links TRBV7-3 to TRBJ2-2; maybe TRBD1 (5 bases). Trimming left V 5 bases short and J 4 bases short, with 14 bases between. Per germline, CDR1 SGHTA and CDR2 FQGTGA. The CDR3 runs 15 residues.

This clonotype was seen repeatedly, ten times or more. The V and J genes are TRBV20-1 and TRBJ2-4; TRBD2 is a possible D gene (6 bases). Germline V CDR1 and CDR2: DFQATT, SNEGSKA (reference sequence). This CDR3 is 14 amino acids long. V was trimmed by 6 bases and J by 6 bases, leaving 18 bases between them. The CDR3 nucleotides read TGCAGTGCAACCCTACTAGGAGGGAGAAACATTCAGTACTTC. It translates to CSATLLGGRNIQYF.

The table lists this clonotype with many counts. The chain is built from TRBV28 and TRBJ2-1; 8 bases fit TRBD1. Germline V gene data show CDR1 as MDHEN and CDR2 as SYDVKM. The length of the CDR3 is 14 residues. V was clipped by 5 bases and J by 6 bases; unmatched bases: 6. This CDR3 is CASSLRTGTNEQFF. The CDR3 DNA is TGTGCCAGCAGTCTGAGGACAGGGACCAATGAGCAGTTCTTC.

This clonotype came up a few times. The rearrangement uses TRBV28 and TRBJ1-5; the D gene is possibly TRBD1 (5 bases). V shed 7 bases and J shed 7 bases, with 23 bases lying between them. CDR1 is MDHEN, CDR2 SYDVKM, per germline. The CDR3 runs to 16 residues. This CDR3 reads CASNPGGGGEAQPQHF. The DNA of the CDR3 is TGTGCCAGCAATCCCGGGGGGGGGGGTGAGGCCCAGCCCCAGCATTTT.

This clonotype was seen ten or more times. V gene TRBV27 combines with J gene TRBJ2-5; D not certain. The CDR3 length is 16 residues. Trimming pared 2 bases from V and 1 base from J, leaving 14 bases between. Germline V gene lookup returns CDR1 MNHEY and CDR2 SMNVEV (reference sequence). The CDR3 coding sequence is TGTGCCAGCAGTTTAACCGGTCGCGGACCCCAAGAGACCCAGTACTTC. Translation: CASSLTGRGPQETQYF.

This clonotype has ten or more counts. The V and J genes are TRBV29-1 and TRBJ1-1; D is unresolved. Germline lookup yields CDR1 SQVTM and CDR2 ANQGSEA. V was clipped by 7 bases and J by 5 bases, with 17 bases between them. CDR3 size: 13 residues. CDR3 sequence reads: CSGTEDRGTEAFF. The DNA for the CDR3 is TGCAGCGGTACGGAGGACCGGGGAACTGAAGCTTTCTTT. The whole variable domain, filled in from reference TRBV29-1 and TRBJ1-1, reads SAVISQKPSRDICQRGTSLTIQCQVDSQVTMMFWYRQQPGQSLTLIATANQGSEATYESGFVIDKFPISRPNLTFSTLTVSNMSPEDSSIYLCSGTEDRGTEAFFGQGTRLTVV.

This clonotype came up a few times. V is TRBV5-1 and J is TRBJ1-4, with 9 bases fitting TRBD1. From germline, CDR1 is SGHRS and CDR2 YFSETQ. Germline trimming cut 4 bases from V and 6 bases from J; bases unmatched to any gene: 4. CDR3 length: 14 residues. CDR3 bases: TGCGCCAGCAGCCCGCGGACAGGGGATGAAAAACTGTTTTTT. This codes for CASSPRTGDEKLFF.

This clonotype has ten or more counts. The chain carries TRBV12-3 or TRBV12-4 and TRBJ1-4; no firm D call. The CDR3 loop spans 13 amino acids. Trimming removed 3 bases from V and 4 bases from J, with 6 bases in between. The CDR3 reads CASSFSVNEKLFF. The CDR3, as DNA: TGTGCCAGCAGTTTTTCTGTTAATGAAAAACTGTTTTTT.

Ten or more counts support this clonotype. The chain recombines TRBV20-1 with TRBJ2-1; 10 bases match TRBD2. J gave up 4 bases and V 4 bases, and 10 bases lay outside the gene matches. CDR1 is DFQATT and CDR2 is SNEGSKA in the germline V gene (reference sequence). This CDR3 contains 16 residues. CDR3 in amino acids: CSAKKPTSGDYNEQFF. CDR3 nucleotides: TGCAGTGCTAAGAAACCAACTAGCGGGGATTACAATGAGCAGTTCTTC.

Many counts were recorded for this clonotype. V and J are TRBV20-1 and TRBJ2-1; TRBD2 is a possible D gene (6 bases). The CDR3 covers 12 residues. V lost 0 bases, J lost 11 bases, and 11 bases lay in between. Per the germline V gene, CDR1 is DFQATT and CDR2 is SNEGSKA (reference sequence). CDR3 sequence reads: CSARDLGRKQFF. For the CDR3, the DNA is TGCAGTGCTAGAGATCTCGGGAGAAAGCAGTTCTTC.

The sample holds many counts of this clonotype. The DNA of the CDR3 is TGCGCCAGCAGCCAAGCCCTTACTAGCGGGTCTTACGAGCAGTACTTC. It specifies CASSQALTSGSYEQYF. The gene calls are TRBV4-3 and TRBJ2-7; 9 bases agree with TRBD2. This CDR3 region has 16 residues. CDR1 and CDR2 (germline): LGHNA, YSLEER. With 1 base clipped from V and 4 bases from J, the junction kept 8 bases outside the gene matches.

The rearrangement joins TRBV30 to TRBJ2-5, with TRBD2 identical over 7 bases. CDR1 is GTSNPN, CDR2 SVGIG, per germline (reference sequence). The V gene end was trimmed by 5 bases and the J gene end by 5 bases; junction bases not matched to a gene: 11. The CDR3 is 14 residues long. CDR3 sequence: CAWAPWGGRETQYF. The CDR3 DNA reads TGTGCCTGGGCCCCCTGGGGGGGTAGGGAGACCCAGTACTTC.